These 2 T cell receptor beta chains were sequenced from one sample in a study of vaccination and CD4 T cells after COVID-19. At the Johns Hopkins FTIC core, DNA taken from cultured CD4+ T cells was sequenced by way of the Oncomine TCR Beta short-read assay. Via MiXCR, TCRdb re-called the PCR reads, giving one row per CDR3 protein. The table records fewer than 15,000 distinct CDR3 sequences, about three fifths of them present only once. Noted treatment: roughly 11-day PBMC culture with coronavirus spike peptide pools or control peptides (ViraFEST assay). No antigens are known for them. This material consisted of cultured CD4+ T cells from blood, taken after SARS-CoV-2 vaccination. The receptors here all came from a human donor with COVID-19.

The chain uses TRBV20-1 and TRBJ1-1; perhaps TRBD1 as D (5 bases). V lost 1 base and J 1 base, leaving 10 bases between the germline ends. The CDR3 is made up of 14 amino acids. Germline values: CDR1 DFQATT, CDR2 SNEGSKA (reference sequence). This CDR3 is CSARGGRRNTEAFF. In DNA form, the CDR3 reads TGCAGTGCTAGAGGGGGACGGAGGAACACTGAAGCTTTCTTT.

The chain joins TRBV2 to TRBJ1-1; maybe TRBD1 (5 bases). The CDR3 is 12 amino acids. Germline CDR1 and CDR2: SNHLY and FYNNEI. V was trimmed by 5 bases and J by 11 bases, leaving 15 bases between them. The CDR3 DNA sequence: TGTGCCAGCAGTAACGGGGGGGGGTCGGCTTTCTTT. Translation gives CASSNGGGSAFF. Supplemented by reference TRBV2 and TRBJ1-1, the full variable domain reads EPEVTQTPSHQVTQMGQEVILRCVPISNHLYFYWYRQILGQKVEFLVSFYNNEISEKSEIFDDQFSVERPDGSNFTLKIRSTKLEDSAMYFCASSNGGGSAFFGQGTRLTVV.